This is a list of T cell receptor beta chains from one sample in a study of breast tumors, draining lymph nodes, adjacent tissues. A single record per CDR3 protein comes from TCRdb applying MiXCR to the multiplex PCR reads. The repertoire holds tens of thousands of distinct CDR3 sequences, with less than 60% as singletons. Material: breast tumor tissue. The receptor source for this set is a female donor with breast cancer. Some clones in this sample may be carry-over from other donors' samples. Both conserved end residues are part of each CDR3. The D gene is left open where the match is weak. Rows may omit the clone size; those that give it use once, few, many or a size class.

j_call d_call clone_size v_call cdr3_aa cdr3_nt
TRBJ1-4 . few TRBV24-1 CATSDLGAEEKLFF TGTGCCACCAGTGATTTGGGGGCCGAGGAAAAACTGTTTTTT
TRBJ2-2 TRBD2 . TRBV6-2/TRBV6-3 CAGSPPGLAENTGELFF TGTGCCGGCAGTCCCCCGGGACTAGCGGAGAACACCGGGGAGCTGTTTTTT
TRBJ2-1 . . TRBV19 CASSDSREHEQFF TGTGCCAGTTCTGACTCTAGAGAACATGAGCAGTTCTTC
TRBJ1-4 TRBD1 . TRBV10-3 CATRQGDEKLFF TGTGCCACACGACAGGGGGATGAAAAACTGTTTTTT
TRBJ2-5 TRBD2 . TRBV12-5 CASGLTTGRGLALNF TGTGCTAGTGGTTTGACCACAGGGAGGGGACTAGCGTTGAACTTC
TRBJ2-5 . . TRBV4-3 CASSRRQAQETQYF TGCGCCAGCAGCCGTCGACAGGCTCAAGAGACCCAGTACTTC
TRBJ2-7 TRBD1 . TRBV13 CASSETGGPSPYEQYF TGTGCCAGCAGTGAAACAGGGGGCCCTAGCCCCTACGAACAGTACTTC
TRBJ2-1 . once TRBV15 CATSRVPGLQFF TGTGCCACCAGCAGAGTCCCGGGCCTCCAGTTCTTC
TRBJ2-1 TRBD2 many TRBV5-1 CASSPGLAGDEQFF TGCGCCAGCAGCCCGGGACTAGCGGGAGATGAGCAGTTCTTC
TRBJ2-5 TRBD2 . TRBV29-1 CSVDLQRDFQETQYF TGCAGCGTTGATCTGCAGCGGGACTTCCAAGAGACCCAGTACTTC
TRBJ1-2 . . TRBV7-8 CASSFVSGQGSGYPF TGTGCCAGCAGCTTCGTCTCCGGGCAGGGGAGTGGCTACCCCTTC
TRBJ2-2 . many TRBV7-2 CASSLNPVLQNTGELFF TGTGCCAGCAGCTTAAATCCGGTCCTGCAGAACACCGGGGAGCTGTTTTTT
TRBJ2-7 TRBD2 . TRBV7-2 CASSLMPSGTQYF TGTGCCAGCAGCTTGATGCCCAGCGGGACTCAGTACTTC
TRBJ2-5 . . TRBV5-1 CASSRSQGNETQYF TGCGCCAGCAGCCGGTCCCAGGGGAATGAGACCCAGTACTTC
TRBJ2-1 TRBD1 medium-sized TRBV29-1 CSVEVWDSSYNEQFF TGCAGCGTTGAGGTATGGGACAGCTCCTACAATGAGCAGTTCTTC
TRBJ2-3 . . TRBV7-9 CASSYPGRVDTQYF TGTGCCAGCAGCTACCCCGGAAGAGTGGATACGCAGTATTTT
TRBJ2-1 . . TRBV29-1 CSVGTSTNNEQFF TGCAGTGTGGGGACGTCAACGAACAATGAGCAGTTCTTC
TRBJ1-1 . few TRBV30 CAWTLDTYTEAFF TGTGCCTGGACTTTAGACACTTACACTGAAGCTTTCTTT
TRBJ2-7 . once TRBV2 CASSYQGSEQYF TGTGCCAGCAGTTACCAGGGATCCGAGCAGTACTTC
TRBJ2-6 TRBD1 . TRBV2 CASSYRGFVLTF TGTGCCAGCAGTTACAGGGGTTTCGTCCTGACTTTC
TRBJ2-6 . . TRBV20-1 CSARARGAESSGANVLTF TGCAGTGCTAGAGCCCGAGGGGCTGAAAGCTCTGGGGCCAACGTCCTGACTTTC
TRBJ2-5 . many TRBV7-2 CASSLGASQETQYF TGTGCCAGCAGCTTAGGTGCTAGTCAAGAGACCCAGTACTTC
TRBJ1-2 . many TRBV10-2 CASSAIGEYGYTF TGCGCCAGCAGTGCAATCGGGGAGTATGGCTACACCTTC
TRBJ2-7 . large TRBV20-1 CSAREAEISYEQYF TGCAGTGCTAGAGAAGCGGAAATATCCTACGAGCAGTACTTC
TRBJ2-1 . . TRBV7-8 CASSFGLNNEQFF TGTGCCAGCAGCTTCGGGCTGAATAATGAGCAGTTCTTC
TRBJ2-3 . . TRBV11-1 CASSFGTSTDTQYF TGTGCCAGCAGCTTCGGGACTAGCACAGATACGCAGTATTTT
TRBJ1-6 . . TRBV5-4 CASSIELGNSPLHF TGTGCCAGCAGCATCGAGTTGGGTAATTCCCCCCTCCACTTT
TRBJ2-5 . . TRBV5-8 CASSFMYGGEEETQYF TGTGCCAGCAGCTTTATGTACGGCGGGGAAGAAGAGACCCAGTACTTC
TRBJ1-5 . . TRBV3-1 CASSPGAGTRGRQPQHF TGCGCCAGCAGCCCCGGTGCCGGGACCCGGGGTCGCCAGCCCCAGCATTTT
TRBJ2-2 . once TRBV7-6 CAGSLREAGELFF TGTGCCGGCAGCTTAAGGGAAGCCGGGGAGCTGTTTTTT
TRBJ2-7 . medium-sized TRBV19 CASSMEGTQVFYEQYF TGTGCCAGTAGTATGGAAGGGACACAGGTTTTCTACGAGCAGTACTTC
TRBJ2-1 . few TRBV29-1 CSLGGSYNEQFF TGCAGCTTGGGGGGCTCCTACAATGAGCAGTTCTTC
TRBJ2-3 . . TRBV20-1 CSALGPDADTQYF TGCAGTGCCCTTGGACCAGACGCAGATACGCAGTATTTT
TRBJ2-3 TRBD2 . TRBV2 CASSLAGPDTQYF TGTGCCAGCTCCCTAGCGGGGCCAGATACGCAGTATTTT
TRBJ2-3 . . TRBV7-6 CASSLVRQSTDTQYF TGTGCCAGCAGCTTAGTTCGGCAGTCCACAGATACGCAGTATTTT
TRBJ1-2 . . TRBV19 CASSMGGYTF TGTGCCAGTAGTATGGGTGGCTACACCTTC
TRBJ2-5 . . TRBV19 CASSTGGTVQETQYF TGTGCCAGTAGTACCGGGGGGACAGTCCAAGAGACCCAGTACTTC
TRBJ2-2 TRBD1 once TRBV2 CASRGDRDTGELFF TGTGCCAGCAGGGGGGACAGGGATACCGGGGAGCTGTTTTTT
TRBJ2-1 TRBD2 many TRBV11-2 CASSHGLAGGLNEQFF TGTGCCAGCAGCCACGGACTAGCGGGGGGGCTCAATGAGCAGTTCTTC